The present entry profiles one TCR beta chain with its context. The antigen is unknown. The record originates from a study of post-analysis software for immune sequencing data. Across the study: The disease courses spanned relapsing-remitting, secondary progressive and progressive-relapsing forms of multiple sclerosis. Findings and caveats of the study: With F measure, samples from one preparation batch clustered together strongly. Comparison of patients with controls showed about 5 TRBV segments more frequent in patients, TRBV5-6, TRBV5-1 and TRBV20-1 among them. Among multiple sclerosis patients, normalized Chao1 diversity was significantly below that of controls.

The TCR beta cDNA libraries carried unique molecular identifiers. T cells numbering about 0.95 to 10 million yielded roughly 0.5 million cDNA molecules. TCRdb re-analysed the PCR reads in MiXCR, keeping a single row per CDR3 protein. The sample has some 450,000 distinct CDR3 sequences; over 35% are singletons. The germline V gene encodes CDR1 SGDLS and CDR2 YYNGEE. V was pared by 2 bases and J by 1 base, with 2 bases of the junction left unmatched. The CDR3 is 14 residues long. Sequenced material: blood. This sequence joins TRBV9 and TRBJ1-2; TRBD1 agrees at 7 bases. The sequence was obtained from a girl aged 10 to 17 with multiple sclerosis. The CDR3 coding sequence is TGTGCCAGCAGCGTTGGACAGGATAACTATGGCTACACCTTC. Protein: CASSVGQDNYGYTF.